This T cell receptor beta chain is drawn from a study of T cell responses to AZD1222 COVID-19 vaccine. At the level of the study: Investigators merged groups given second doses at roughly 4 or roughly 12 weeks.

Regarding this clone: Its antigen is unknown.

Generated by immunoSEQ multiplex PCR, the TCRdb table keeps only in-frame clones and is missing some. The repertoire holds about 59,000 clones, more than 65% seen once, with 20% in the top ten. The CDR3 is made up of 15 amino acids. V dropped 1 base and J dropped 2; count of bases not matched to a gene: 2. The germline gives CDR1 SGHTA, CDR2 FQGNSA. Findings of the study overall: The reported proportion of spike-specific TCRs targeting unmutated variant regions was nearly half. Donors were mostly white British, more females; clonal diversity possibly underestimated.

This clonotype was sampled from an adult in good health. The rearrangement links TRBV7-2 to TRBJ2-1; 7 bases fit TRBD2. Sequenced here: peripheral blood, sampled on day 0 of AZD1222 vaccination. CDR3 region: CASSLDSGTYNEQFF. The CDR3 DNA follows: TGTGCCAGCAGCTTAGACAGCGGGACCTACAATGAGCAGTTCTTC.